This TCR beta chain emerged from a study of T cell responses to AZD1222 COVID-19 vaccine. To note about this clone: Its antigen is unidentified.

The study's findings and limits: No day 14 peak samples; only post-peak repertoires were characterized. Following two doses of AZD1222, Spike-specific TCR breadth and depth rose. Unmutated regions of variants are reportedly targeted by nearly half of spike-specific TCRs.

The assay was immunoSEQ multiplex PCR, and TCRdb's table has in-frame clones only and misses some. The table lists about 140,000 clones, around 92% of them singletons, with around 2.5% in the top ten. This CDR3 has 17 amino acids. Germline V gene data show CDR1 as LNHDA and CDR2 as SQIVND (reference sequence). Trimming took 5 bases from V and 0 from J, leaving 17 bases between them. V usage is TRBV19 and J usage is TRBJ1-3; TRBD1 is a possible D gene (5 bases). The source of this sequence is an adult in good health. Sequencing was performed on peripheral blood, taken on day 0 of AZD1222 vaccination. The CDR3 coding sequence is TGTGCCAGTAGTGGAACCGGGACTCCCGGCTCTGGAAACACCATATATTTT. As protein: CASSGTGTPGSGNTIYF.